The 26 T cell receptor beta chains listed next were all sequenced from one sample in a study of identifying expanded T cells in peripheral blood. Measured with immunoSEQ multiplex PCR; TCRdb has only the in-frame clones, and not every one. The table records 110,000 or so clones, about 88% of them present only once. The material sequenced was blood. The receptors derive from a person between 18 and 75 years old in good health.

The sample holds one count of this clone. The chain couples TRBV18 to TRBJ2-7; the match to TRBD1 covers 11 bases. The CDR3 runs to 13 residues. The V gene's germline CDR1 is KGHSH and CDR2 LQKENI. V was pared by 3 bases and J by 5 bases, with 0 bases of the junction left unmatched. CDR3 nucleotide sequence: TGTGCCAGCTCACCGGGACAGGGGGACGAGCAGTACTTC. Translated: CASSPGQGDEQYF. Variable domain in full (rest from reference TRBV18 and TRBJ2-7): NAGVMQNPRHLVRRRGQEARLRCSPMKGHSHVYWYRQLPEEGLKFMVYLQKENIIDESGMPKERFSAEFPKEGPSILRIQQVVRGDSAAYFCASSPGQGDEQYFGPGTRLTVT.

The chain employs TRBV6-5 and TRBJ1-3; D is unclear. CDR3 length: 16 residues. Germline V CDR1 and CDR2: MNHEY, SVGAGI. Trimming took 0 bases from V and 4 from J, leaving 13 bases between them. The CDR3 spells CASSYSTASRGNTIYF. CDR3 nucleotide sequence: TGTGCCAGCAGTTACTCGACGGCATCTCGAGGAAACACCATATATTTT.

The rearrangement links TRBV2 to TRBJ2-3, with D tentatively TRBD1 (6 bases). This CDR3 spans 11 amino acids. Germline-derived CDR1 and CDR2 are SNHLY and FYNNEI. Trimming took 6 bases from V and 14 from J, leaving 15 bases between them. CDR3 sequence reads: CASSRAGAVYF. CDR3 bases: TGTGCCAGCAGCAGGGCAGGGGCTGTGTATTTT.

This CDR3 reads CASSMDRGRATNEKLFF. In nucleotides, the CDR3 is TGTGCCAGCAGCATGGACAGGGGCCGAGCAACTAATGAAAAACTGTTTTTT. The chain joins TRBV5-6 to TRBJ1-4; 9 nucleotides agree with TRBD1. The V gene's germline CDR1 is SGHDT and CDR2 YYEEEE. CDR3 size: 17 residues. V lost 4 bases and J lost 0; bases outside the gene matches: 7.

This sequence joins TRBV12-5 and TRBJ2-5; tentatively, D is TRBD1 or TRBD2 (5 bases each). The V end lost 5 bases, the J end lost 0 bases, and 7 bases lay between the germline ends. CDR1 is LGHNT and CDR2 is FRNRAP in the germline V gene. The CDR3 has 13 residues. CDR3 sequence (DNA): TGTGCTAGTGGTCCGGGACACCAAGAGACCCAGTACTTC. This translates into CASGPGHQETQYF.

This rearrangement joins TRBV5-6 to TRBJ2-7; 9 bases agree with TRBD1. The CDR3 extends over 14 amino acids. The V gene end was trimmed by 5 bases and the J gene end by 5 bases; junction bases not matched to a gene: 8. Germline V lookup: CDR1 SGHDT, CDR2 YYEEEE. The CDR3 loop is CASSGTGWSDEQYF. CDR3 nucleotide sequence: TGTGCCAGCAGTGGGACAGGGTGGTCCGACGAGCAGTACTTC.

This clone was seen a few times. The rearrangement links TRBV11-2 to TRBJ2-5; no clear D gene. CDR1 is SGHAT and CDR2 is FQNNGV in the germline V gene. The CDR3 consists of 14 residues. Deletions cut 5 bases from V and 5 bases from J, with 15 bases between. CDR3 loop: CASSPTAPGETQYF. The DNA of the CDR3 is TGTGCCAGCAGCCCGACTGCCCCTGGGGAGACCCAGTACTTC. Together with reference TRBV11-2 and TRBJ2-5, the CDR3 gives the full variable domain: EAGVAQSPRYKIIEKRQSVAFWCNPISGHATLYWYQQILGQGPKLLIQFQNNGVVDDSQLPKDRFSAERLKGVDSTLKIQPAKLEDSAVYLCASSPTAPGETQYFGPGTRLLVL.

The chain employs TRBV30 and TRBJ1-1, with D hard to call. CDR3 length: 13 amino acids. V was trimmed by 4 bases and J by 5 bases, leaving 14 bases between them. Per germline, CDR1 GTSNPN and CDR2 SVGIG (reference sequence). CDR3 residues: CAWTYGLGTEAFF. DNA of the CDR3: TGTGCCTGGACTTACGGTCTGGGGACTGAAGCTTTCTTT.

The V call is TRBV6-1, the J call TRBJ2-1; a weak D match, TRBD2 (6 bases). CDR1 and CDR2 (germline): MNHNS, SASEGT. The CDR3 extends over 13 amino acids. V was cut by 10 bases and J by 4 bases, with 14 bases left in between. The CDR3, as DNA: TGTGCCAACCGCGGGACCTCATACAATGAGCAGTTCTTC. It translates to CANRGTSYNEQFF.

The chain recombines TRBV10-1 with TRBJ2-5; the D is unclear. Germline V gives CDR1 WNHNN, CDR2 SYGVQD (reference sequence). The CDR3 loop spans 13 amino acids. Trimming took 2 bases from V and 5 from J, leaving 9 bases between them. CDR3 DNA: TGCGCCAGCAGTGAGGACCCGTCGGAGACCCAGTACTTC. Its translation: CASSEDPSETQYF.

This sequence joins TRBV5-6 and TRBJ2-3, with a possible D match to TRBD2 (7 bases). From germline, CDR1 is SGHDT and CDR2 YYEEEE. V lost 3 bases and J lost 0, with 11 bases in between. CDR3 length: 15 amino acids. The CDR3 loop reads CASSWGGPSTDTQYF. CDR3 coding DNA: TGTGCCAGCAGCTGGGGGGGCCCCAGCACAGATACGCAGTATTTT.

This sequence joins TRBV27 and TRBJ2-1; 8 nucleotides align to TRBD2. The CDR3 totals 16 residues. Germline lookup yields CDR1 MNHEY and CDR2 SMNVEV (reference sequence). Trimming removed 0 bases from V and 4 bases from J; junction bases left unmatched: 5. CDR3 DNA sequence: TGTGCCAGCAGTTTATCCAGCGGGGGACGATACAATGAGCAGTTCTTC. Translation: CASSLSSGGRYNEQFF.

CDR3 sequence (DNA): TGTGCCAGCTTTTGTGGCCGCTCAATGGGTAGTCAAGAGACCCAGTACTTC. This encodes CASFCGRSMGSQETQYF. The genes are TRBV7-3 and TRBJ2-5; D uncertain. V lost 8 bases and J 2 bases, leaving 24 bases between the germline ends. The CDR3 loop spans 17 amino acids. Germline values: CDR1 SGHTA, CDR2 FQGTGA.

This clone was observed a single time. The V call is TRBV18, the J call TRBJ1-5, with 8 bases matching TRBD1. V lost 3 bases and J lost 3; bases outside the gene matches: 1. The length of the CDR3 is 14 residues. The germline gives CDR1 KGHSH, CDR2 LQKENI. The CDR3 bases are TGTGCCAGCTCACCGACAGGGGTCAATCAGCCCCAGCATTTT. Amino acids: CASSPTGVNQPQHF.

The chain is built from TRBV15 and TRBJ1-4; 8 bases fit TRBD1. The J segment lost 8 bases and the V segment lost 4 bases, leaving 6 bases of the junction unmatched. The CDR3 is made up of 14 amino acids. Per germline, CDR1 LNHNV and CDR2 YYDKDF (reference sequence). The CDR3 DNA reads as TGTGCCACCAGCACCAACAGGGGGGGCGAAAAACTGTTTTTT. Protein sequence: CATSTNRGGEKLFF.

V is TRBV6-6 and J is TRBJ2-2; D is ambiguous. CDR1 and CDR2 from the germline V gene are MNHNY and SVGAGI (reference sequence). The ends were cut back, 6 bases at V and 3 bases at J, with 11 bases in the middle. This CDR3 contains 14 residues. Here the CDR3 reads CASRALGDTGELFF. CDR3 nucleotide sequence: TGTGCCAGCAGGGCTTTAGGTGACACCGGGGAGCTGTTTTTT.

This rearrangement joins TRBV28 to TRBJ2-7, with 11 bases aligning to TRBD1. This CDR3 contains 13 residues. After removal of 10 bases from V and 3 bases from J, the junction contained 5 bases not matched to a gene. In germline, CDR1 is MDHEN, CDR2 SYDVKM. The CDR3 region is CATGTGGVYEQYF. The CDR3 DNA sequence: TGTGCCACCGGGACAGGGGGAGTCTACGAGCAGTACTTC.

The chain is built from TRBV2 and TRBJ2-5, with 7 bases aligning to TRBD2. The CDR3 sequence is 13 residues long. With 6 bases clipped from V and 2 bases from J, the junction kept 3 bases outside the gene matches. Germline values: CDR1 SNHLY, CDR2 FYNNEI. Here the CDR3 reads CASRAGLQETQYF. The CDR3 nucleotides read TGTGCCAGCAGAGCGGGACTGCAAGAGACCCAGTACTTC.

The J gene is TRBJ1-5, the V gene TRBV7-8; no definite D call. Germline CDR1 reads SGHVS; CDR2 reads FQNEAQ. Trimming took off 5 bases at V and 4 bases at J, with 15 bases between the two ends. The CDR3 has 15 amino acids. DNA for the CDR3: TGTGCCAGCAGCCCCCGGGAAAGAGTAAATCAGCCCCAGCATTTT. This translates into CASSPRERVNQPQHF.

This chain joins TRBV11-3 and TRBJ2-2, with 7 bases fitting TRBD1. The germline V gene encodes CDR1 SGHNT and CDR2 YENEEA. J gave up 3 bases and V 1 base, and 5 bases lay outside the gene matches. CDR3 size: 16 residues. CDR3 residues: CASSLGTTGYTGELFF. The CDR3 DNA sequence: TGTGCCAGCAGCTTAGGCACGACAGGGTACACCGGGGAGCTGTTTTTT.

CDR3 amino acids: CASSLPPNRAVSYEQYF. The CDR3 region has the DNA TGTGCCAGCAGCTTACCGCCAAACAGAGCCGTCTCCTACGAGCAGTACTTC. The V gene is TRBV7-8, the J gene TRBJ2-7; no reliable D call. Between the trimmed V and J ends, which lost 2 bases and 0 bases, there was a span of 17 bases. The germline gives CDR1 SGHVS, CDR2 FQNEAQ. This CDR3 has 17 amino acids.

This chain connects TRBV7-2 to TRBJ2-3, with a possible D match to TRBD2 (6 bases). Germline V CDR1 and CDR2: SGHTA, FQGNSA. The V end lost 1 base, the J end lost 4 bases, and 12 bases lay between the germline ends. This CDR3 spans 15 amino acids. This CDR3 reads CASSLGTILSDTQYF. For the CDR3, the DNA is TGTGCCAGCAGCTTAGGGACTATTCTGTCAGATACGCAGTATTTT.

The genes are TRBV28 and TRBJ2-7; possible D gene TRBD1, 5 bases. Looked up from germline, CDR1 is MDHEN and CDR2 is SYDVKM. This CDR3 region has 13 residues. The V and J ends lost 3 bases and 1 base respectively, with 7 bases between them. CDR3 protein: CASSLGQSYEQYF. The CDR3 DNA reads TGTGCCAGCAGTTTGGGGCAGTCCTACGAGCAGTACTTC. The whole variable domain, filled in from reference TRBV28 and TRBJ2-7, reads DVKVTQSSRYLVKRTGEKVFLECVQDMDHENMFWYRQDPGLGLRLIYFSYDVKMKEKGDIPEGYSVSREKKERFSLILESASTNQTSMYLCASSLGQSYEQYFGPGTRLTVT.

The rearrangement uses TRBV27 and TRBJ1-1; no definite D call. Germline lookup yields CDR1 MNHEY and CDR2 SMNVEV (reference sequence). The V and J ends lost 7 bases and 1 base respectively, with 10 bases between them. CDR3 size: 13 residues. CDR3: CASKKRENTEAFF. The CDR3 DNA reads TGTGCCAGCAAAAAACGCGAGAACACTGAAGCTTTCTTT.

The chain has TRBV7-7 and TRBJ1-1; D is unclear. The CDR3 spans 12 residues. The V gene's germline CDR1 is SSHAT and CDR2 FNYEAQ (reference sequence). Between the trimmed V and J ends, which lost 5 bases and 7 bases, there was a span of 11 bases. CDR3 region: CASSADGREAFF. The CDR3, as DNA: TGTGCCAGCAGCGCAGATGGTCGTGAAGCTTTCTTT.

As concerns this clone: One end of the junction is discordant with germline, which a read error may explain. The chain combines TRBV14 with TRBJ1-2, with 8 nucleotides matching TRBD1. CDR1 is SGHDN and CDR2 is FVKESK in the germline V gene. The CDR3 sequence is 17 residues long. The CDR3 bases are TGTACCAGCAGCCAAGCCTGGACAGGGCTAGCTAACTATGGCTACACCTTC. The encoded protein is CTSSQAWTGLANYGYTF.